The 26 T cell receptor beta chains presented below share a single source sample, sequenced in a study of patients and donors after allogeneic stem cell transplantation. Each CDR3 protein is one row after TCRdb ran MiXCR on the RT-PCR reads. The sample lists approximately 200,000 distinct CDR3 sequences, around 40% seen once, with 11% in the top ten. Material: blood, either unsorted or a sorted T cell fraction (not recorded which). These receptors were obtained from a human donor who was either an allogeneic HSCT recipient or a stem cell or donor lymphocyte infusion donor (not recorded which). It is not recorded whose cells these are; they may come from a transplant donor.

This clonotype was recorded a few times. The genes are TRBV4-1 and TRBJ1-1; maybe TRBD1 (5 bases). The CDR3 loop spans 14 amino acids. Trimming cost V 7 bases and J 1 base, with 13 bases left between them. Per germline, CDR1 MGHRA and CDR2 YSYEKL. Here the CDR3 reads CASTPGSKNTEAFF. CDR3 nucleotides: TGCGCCAGCACCCCAGGGTCAAAGAACACTGAAGCTTTCTTT.

The chain joins TRBV28 to TRBJ1-5; D is undetermined. Per germline, CDR1 MDHEN and CDR2 SYDVKM. V gave up 6 bases and J gave up 4 bases, with 19 bases separating them. This CDR3 contains 16 residues. CDR3 DNA: TGTGCCAGCAGCCCGTGGAAATCGGGCCCAAATCAGCCCCAGCATTTT. Protein: CASSPWKSGPNQPQHF.

This chain connects TRBV2 to TRBJ2-5; no definite D call. Germline assignment: CDR1 SNHLY and CDR2 FYNNEI. The CDR3 covers 14 residues. Trimming left V 6 bases short and J 5 bases short, with 16 bases between. This CDR3 reads CASSEYREMETQYF. For the CDR3, the DNA is TGTGCCAGCAGCGAGTACAGAGAAATGGAGACCCAGTACTTC.

This chain joins TRBV9 and TRBJ2-2, with D possibly TRBD1 on 5 matching bases. The germline V and J ends were trimmed by 3 bases and 8 bases, with 11 bases remaining between them. CDR1 is SGDLS, CDR2 YYNGEE, per germline. This CDR3 contains 13 residues. In DNA form, the CDR3 reads TGTGCCAGCAGCGCAATAGGGGCAGGGGAGCTGTTTTTT. Translation: CASSAIGAGELFF.

This clonotype occurred a few times. V is TRBV4-3 and J is TRBJ1-4, with D tentatively TRBD1 (6 bases). Looked up from germline, CDR1 is LGHNA and CDR2 is YSLEER. The V gene lost 0 bases and the J gene lost 11 bases, with 10 bases spanning the gap. The CDR3 sequence is 13 residues long. The CDR3 loop is CASSQEGGRKLFF. The CDR3 DNA reads TGCGCCAGCAGCCAAGAAGGGGGACGCAAACTGTTTTTT.

This chain uses TRBV7-2 with TRBJ2-5; 8 nucleotides line up with TRBD1. Germline assignment: CDR1 SGHTA and CDR2 FQGNSA. V was clipped by 3 bases and J by 4 bases; unmatched bases: 7. This CDR3 contains 15 residues. In nucleotides, the CDR3 is TGTGCCAGCAGCTTCCCCCGGACAGGGAGAGAGACCCAGTACTTC. Protein sequence: CASSFPRTGRETQYF.

This clonotype was detected only a few times. The chain recombines TRBV5-1 with TRBJ1-3; D gene ambiguous. Germline V gene lookup returns CDR1 SGHRS and CDR2 YFSETQ. V gave up 0 bases and J gave up 0 bases, with 10 bases separating them. The CDR3 length is 16 residues. CDR3 sequence (DNA): TGCGCCAGCAGCTTGGCCGAATCCAACTCTGGAAACACCATATATTTT. This codes for CASSLAESNSGNTIYF.

This clonotype came up once. This rearrangement joins TRBV3-1 to TRBJ2-7; 9 nucleotides line up with TRBD1. The germline CDR1 and CDR2 sequences are LGHDT and YNNKEL (reference sequence). J lost 1 base, V lost 6 bases, and 7 bases had no gene match. CDR3 length: 15 residues. CDR3 amino acids: CASSRRQGVSYEQYF. For the CDR3, the DNA is TGTGCCAGCAGTCGCAGACAGGGGGTTTCCTACGAGCAGTACTTC.

The CDR3 protein is CSAGSGTYNEQFF. Here the CDR3 DNA reads TGCAGTGCCGGCTCAGGGACCTACAATGAGCAGTTCTTC. V is TRBV20-1 and J is TRBJ2-1, with D perhaps TRBD1 (5 bases). The CDR3 loop spans 13 amino acids. V dropped 6 bases and J dropped 2 bases, with 11 bases sitting between them. Germline CDR1 DFQATT, CDR2 SNEGSKA (reference sequence).

This CDR3 is CASSLVGQTEAFF. CDR3 nucleotides: TGTGCCAGCAGCTTAGTCGGACAGACGGAAGCTTTCTTT. This chain connects TRBV7-2 to TRBJ1-1; maybe TRBD1 (6 bases). The V end was cut by 1 base, the J end by 8 bases, with 11 bases between. The CDR3 is made up of 13 amino acids. Germline CDR1 and CDR2: SGHTA and FQGNSA.

The gene calls are TRBV12-3 or TRBV12-4 and TRBJ1-5; D is ambiguous. The V end lost 4 bases, the J end lost 2 bases, and 15 bases lay between the germline ends. The CDR3 has 16 residues. The CDR3 spells CASSYIFRPGNQPQHF. The CDR3 DNA is TGTGCCAGCAGTTACATATTCAGGCCAGGCAATCAGCCCCAGCATTTT.

The chain uses TRBV20-1 and TRBJ1-2, with 8 bases that match TRBD1. Trimming cost V 6 bases and J 4 bases; bases outside gene matches: 7. The CDR3 runs to 13 residues. From germline, CDR1 is DFQATT and CDR2 SNEGSKA (reference sequence). The CDR3 DNA follows: TGCAGTGCCGATCGGGACAGGAGCTATGGCTACACCTTC. This sequence encodes CSADRDRSYGYTF.

This chain connects TRBV4-3 to TRBJ2-1; 8 bases are shared with TRBD1. The CDR3 totals 14 residues. Germline loops: CDR1 LGHNA, CDR2 YSLEER. Unmatched junction bases numbered 5, after V lost 4 bases and J lost 6 bases. The CDR3 DNA sequence: TGCGCCAGCAGCCTAAGGACAGGGCTCAATGAGCAGTTCTTC. Its protein product is CASSLRTGLNEQFF.

The V gene is TRBV18, the J gene TRBJ2-5; D is unresolved. Trimming stripped 6 bases from V and 0 bases from J, with 8 bases between. The germline V gene has CDR1 KGHSH and CDR2 LQKENI. This CDR3 is built from 13 residues. CDR3 nucleotide sequence: TGTGCCAGCTCGCCAGTTTACCAAGAGACCCAGTACTTC. It is translated as CASSPVYQETQYF. The whole variable domain, filled in from reference TRBV18 and TRBJ2-5, reads NAGVMQNPRHLVRRRGQEARLRCSPMKGHSHVYWYRQLPEEGLKFMVYLQKENIIDESGMPKERFSAEFPKEGPSILRIQQVVRGDSAAYFCASSPVYQETQYFGPGTRLLVL.

To note about this clonotype: This could be a read error, since a much larger clone is one nucleotide away. The chain links TRBV5-5 to TRBJ1-1; D is ambiguous. The CDR3 extends over 13 amino acids. The germline V and J ends were trimmed by 4 bases and 8 bases, with 15 bases remaining between them. Per germline, CDR1 SGHKS and CDR2 YYEKEE (reference sequence). The CDR3 DNA reads TGTGCCAGCAGCCGAGGATGGACTAGCGAAGCTTTCTTT. Its protein is CASSRGWTSEAFF.

This chain connects TRBV2 to TRBJ1-4; a weak D match, TRBD1 (5 bases). CDR3 length equals 15 residues. Germline V gives CDR1 SNHLY, CDR2 FYNNEI. V shed 5 bases and J shed 8 bases, with 18 bases lying between them. The DNA of the CDR3 is TGTGCCAGCAGTCCCCTGACAGCCGCAGGGGAAAAACTGTTTTTT. This encodes CASSPLTAAGEKLFF.

The table lists this clonotype with a few counts. The rearrangement joins TRBV10-2 to TRBJ1-5, with a tentative D call TRBD1 (6 bases). The CDR3 is 15 amino acids. Trimming pared 2 bases from V and 1 base from J, leaving 9 bases between. Germline V gene data show CDR1 as WSHSY and CDR2 as SAAADI. The CDR3 reads CASSEGQGSNQPQHF. The CDR3 DNA sequence: TGCGCCAGCAGTGAGGGGCAGGGGAGCAATCAGCCCCAGCATTTT.

This clonotype was seen at least ten times. The chain combines TRBV5-1 with TRBJ1-2, with a possible D match to TRBD1 (5 bases). Trimming shortened V by 3 bases and J by 12 bases, and 15 bases separated the two germline ends. The CDR3 has 12 residues. CDR1 and CDR2 from the germline V gene are SGHRS and YFSETQ. This chain's CDR3 is CASSSLRGFHTF. DNA of the CDR3: TGCGCCAGCAGCTCCCTGAGGGGCTTTCACACCTTC.

This clonotype showed up just a few times. V and J are TRBV10-3 and TRBJ1-4; D remains ambiguous. The CDR3 runs to 14 residues. Trimming removed 3 bases from V and 0 bases from J, with 5 bases in between. Germline CDR1 and CDR2: ENHRY and SYGVKD. The CDR3 sequence is CAISERATNEKLFF. The CDR3 region has the DNA TGTGCCATCAGTGAACGCGCAACTAATGAAAAACTGTTTTTT.

This clonotype was observed a handful of times. The V gene is TRBV5-1, the J gene TRBJ2-5; 7 nucleotides line up with TRBD2. CDR3 length equals 15 residues. Per the germline V gene, CDR1 is SGHRS and CDR2 is YFSETQ. J was trimmed by 2 bases and V by 2 bases; bases with no gene match: 6. The CDR3 coding sequence is TGCGCCAGCAGCTTACCGGGAGGAAAACAAGAGACCCAGTACTTC. Amino acids: CASSLPGGKQETQYF.

The rearrangement joins TRBV27 to TRBJ1-2, with TRBD1 matching 7 bases. Trimming cost V 4 bases and J 4 bases; bases outside gene matches: 6. CDR3 length equals 14 residues. The germline CDR1 and CDR2 sequences are MNHEY and SMNVEV (reference sequence). The CDR3 DNA sequence: TGTGCCAGCAGTTCTTGGACAGGAGGCTATGGCTACACCTTC. Amino acid sequence: CASSSWTGGYGYTF.

The J gene is TRBJ1-2, the V gene TRBV4-3; D is unclear. The CDR3 is 15 amino acids. Germline V CDR1 and CDR2: LGHNA, YSLEER. Trimming took off 0 bases at V and 4 bases at J, with 12 bases between the two ends. The chain's CDR3 is CASSQEKWPAYGYTF. Here the CDR3 DNA reads TGCGCCAGCAGCCAAGAAAAATGGCCAGCCTATGGCTACACCTTC.

J is TRBJ1-1 and V is TRBV3-1; D call uncertain. CDR1 and CDR2 (germline): LGHDT, YNNKEL (reference sequence). This CDR3 comprises 15 residues. Trimming stripped 5 bases from V and 1 base from J, with 14 bases between. CDR3 DNA sequence: TGTGCCAGCAGCGGCCTGGGGAGAGGGAACACTGAAGCTTTCTTT. It encodes CASSGLGRGNTEAFF.

The J gene is TRBJ2-1, the V gene TRBV9; TRBD1 matches at 7 bases. This CDR3 spans 15 amino acids. V lost 0 bases to trimming and J lost 8 bases; unmatched junction nucleotides: 8. CDR1 is SGDLS and CDR2 is YYNGEE in the germline V gene. The CDR3 protein is CASSVGQGQLYEQFF. In nucleotides, the CDR3 is TGTGCCAGCAGCGTAGGACAGGGCCAACTTTATGAGCAGTTCTTC. Supplemented by reference TRBV9 and TRBJ2-1, the full variable domain reads DSGVTQTPKHLITATGQRVTLRCSPRSGDLSVYWYQQSLDQGLQFLIQYYNGEERAKGNILERFSAQQFPDLHSELNLSSLELGDSALYFCASSVGQGQLYEQFFGPGTRLTVL.

V is TRBV12-3 or TRBV12-4 and J is TRBJ1-5; 7 positions match TRBD1. The CDR3 covers 14 residues. With V trimmed by 5 bases and J by 4 bases, 5 bases remained unmatched. The CDR3 DNA reads as TGTGCCAGCAGTGGGACAGCTGCTAATCAGCCCCAGCATTTT. It yields the protein CASSGTAANQPQHF.

The CDR3 sequence is CATSRDSYGEQYF. CDR3 nucleotides: TGTGCCACCAGCAGGGACAGCTACGGGGAGCAGTACTTC. The chain is built from TRBV15 and TRBJ2-7; D perhaps matches TRBD1 (6 bases). The V end lost 3 bases, the J end lost 7 bases, and 13 bases lay between the germline ends. Germline-derived CDR1 and CDR2 are LNHNV and YYDKDF (reference sequence). The CDR3 runs 13 residues. Based on the CDR3 plus reference TRBV15 and TRBJ2-7, the full variable domain is DAMVIQNPRYQVTQFGKPVTLSCSQTLNHNVMYWYQQKSSQAPKLLFHYYDKDFNNEADTPDNFQSRRPNTSFCFLDIRSPGLGDTAMYLCATSRDSYGEQYFGPGTRLTVT.